This T cell receptor beta chain was captured by sequencing in a study of cytomegalovirus exposure and HLA in healthy donors. Study-wide points: The authors later found TCR association rates varying by HLA locus, with DRB1 most and HLA-C fewest.

As regards this clone: The antigen is unknown.

Both 60 Vbeta primers and 13 Jbeta primers went into the PCR. Libraries were prepared by immunoSEQ multiplex PCR; TCRdb keeps only in-frame clonotypes and omits some of them. The data show approximately 130,000 clones, with about 71% seen just once and around 2.5% held by the top ten. Sequences were obtained from PBMCs. The source is a woman between 55 and 75 years old in good health and CMV-seropositive.

Here the CDR3 DNA reads TGTGCCAGCAGGCGGGAACACACCGGGGAGCTGTTTTTT. This sequence encodes CASRREHTGELFF. The chain couples TRBV2 to TRBJ2-2, with a possible D match to TRBD2 (6 bases). The germline V gene has CDR1 SNHLY and CDR2 FYNNEI. V was pared by 6 bases and J by 3 bases, with 8 bases between. The length of the CDR3 is 13 residues.